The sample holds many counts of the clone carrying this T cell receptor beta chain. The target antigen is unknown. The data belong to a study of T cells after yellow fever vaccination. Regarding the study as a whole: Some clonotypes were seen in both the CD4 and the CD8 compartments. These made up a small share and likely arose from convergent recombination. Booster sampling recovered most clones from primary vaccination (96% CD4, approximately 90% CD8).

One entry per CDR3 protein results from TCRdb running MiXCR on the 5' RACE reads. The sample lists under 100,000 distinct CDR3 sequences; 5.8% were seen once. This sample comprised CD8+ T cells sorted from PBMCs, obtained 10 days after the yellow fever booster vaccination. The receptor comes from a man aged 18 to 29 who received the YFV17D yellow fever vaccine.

CDR3 in amino acids: CASSPLGSNYGYTF. DNA for the CDR3: TGTGCCAGCAGCCCGCTGGGGTCTAACTATGGCTACACCTTC. The rearrangement joins TRBV28 to TRBJ1-2; no clear D. The length of the CDR3 is 14 residues. Trimming cost V 6 bases and J 0 bases, with 11 bases left between them. The germline V gene encodes CDR1 MDHEN and CDR2 SYDVKM.